Listed below are T cell receptor beta chains from one sample, sequenced in a study of tumor and adjacent non-tumor tissue in lung cancer. TCRdb processed the multiplex PCR reads anew with MiXCR; each CDR3 protein has one entry. The sample has some 100,000 distinct CDR3 sequences, 75% to 85% seen once. Material: distant non-tumor lung tissue. Receptors originate from a man aged 60 to 75 with small cell lung cancer. CDR3s include the opening cysteine and the closing phenylalanine or tryptophan. D genes are given only for firm matches. Expanded clones get a size class; other rows say once, few or many, or leave the size out.

clone_size,j_call,v_call,d_call,cdr3_nt,cdr3_aa
-,TRBJ2-1,TRBV20-1,-,TGCAGTGCTAGAGTGAGGGCAGGGTGGCTGGGCGAGAAGTTCTTC,CSARVRAGWLGEKFF
few,TRBJ2-2,TRBV18,-,TGTGCCAGCTCTAACACCGGGGAGCTGTTTTTT,CASSNTGELFF
-,TRBJ2-2,TRBV25-1,-,TGTGCCAGCAGTGCGCCATTGTGGGGCCTCAACACCGGGGAGCTGTTTTTT,CASSAPLWGLNTGELFF
-,TRBJ2-7,TRBV25-1,-,TGTGCCAGCAATGACCCGAGCTACTACGAGCAGTACTTC,CASNDPSYYEQYF
-,TRBJ2-1,TRBV6-1,TRBD2,TGTAGCAGCATCTTTTGCGGGAGTAGGAATGAGCAGTTCTTC,CSSIFCGSRNEQFF
-,TRBJ2-7,TRBV11-3,-,TGTACCAGCAGCTTAGGGCAGAGGGCACGATACGAGCAGTACTTC,CTSSLGQRARYEQYF
few,TRBJ2-5,TRBV5-1,TRBD2,TGCGCCAGTAGCGGGAGGAGCCAAGAGACCCAGTACTTC,CASSGRSQETQYF
-,TRBJ1-1,TRBV20-1,TRBD1,TGCAGTGCTAAGGAACAGGGGGCGTACACTGAAGTTTTCTTT,CSAKEQGAYTEVFF
-,TRBJ1-4,TRBV20-1,-,TGCAGTGCTTTATGGAACGTGGGTGAAAAACTGTTTTTT,CSALWNVGEKLFF
-,TRBJ2-5,TRBV11-2,-,TGTGCCAACAGCCTCTTAGATACCCAGCACTTC,CANSLLDTQHF
-,TRBJ1-5,TRBV30,-,TGTGCCTGGAGTGAAATAAGGCTAAACAATCAACCCCAGCATTTT,CAWSEIRLNNQPQHF
-,TRBJ2-2,TRBV12-3/TRBV12-4,-,TGTACCAGCAGTCCCGGGATTAGCGCGTCCGGGGAGCTGTTTTTT,CTSSPGISASGELFF
few,TRBJ2-7,TRBV28,-,TGTGCCAGCAGGTCCCCTCGGGGCTCCTACGAGCAGTACTTC,CASRSPRGSYEQYF
-,TRBJ2-3,TRBV11-3,-,TGTGCCAGCAGCTTAGGGAAGAGATTTACAGATACGCAGTATTTT,CASSLGKRFTDTQYF
once,TRBJ2-3,TRBV29-1,-,TGCATCGTTGGGGGGGCGCGAGATACGCACTATTTT,CIVGGARDTHYF
few,TRBJ1-5,TRBV20-1,-,TGCAGTGCTATAGAGGGAGGGGGCAATCAGCCCCAGCATTTT,CSAIEGGGNQPQHF
-,TRBJ2-1,TRBV12-3/TRBV12-4,-,TGTGCCAGCTGTATCTACAATGAGCAGTTCTTC,CASCIYNEQFF
many,TRBJ2-1,TRBV10-2,TRBD1,TGCGCCAGCAGCGAAACAGGGGCCGAGCAGTTCTTC,CASSETGAEQFF
-,TRBJ2-1,TRBV11-2,-,TGTGCCAACCAGGAGTGGCAGGGCGACAATGAGCAGTTTTTC,CANQEWQGDNEQFF
once,TRBJ2-4,TRBV7-8,-,TGTGTCAGCAGCTTAGACCAGGGCATTCGGTACTTC,CVSSLDQGIRYF
-,TRBJ2-2,TRBV5-5,-,TGTGCCGGCAGCCGAGGAGACAGGTACACTGGGGAGCTGTTTTTT,CAGSRGDRYTGELFF
once,TRBJ2-6,TRBV6-1,-,TGTGCCAGCAGTGAGGATGCGAGTTCTAGGGCCAACGTCCTGACTTTC,CASSEDASSRANVLTF
-,TRBJ1-1,TRBV5-6,-,TGTGCTAGCAGCTTGGCCTCCGGGAAAGCGTACACTGAAGCTTCCTTT,CASSLASGKAYTEASF
-,TRBJ2-7,TRBV10-2,-,TGCGTCAGCAGTGATAGTAGGGCCGCCGAGCAATACTTC,CVSSDSRAAEQYF
-,TRBJ2-7,TRBV28,TRBD2,TGTGCTAGCATTGGGGGTGGACTAGCGGGGGGAATCTACGAGCAGCACTTC,CASIGGGLAGGIYEQHF
-,TRBJ1-2,TRBV6-6,-,TGTGCCAGTACGACCACGAATAACTATGGCTACAGCTTC,CASTTTNNYGYSF
few,TRBJ2-7,TRBV4-1,-,TGCCCCAGTAGTTTCGACAGACTTTACGAGCAGTACTTC,CPSSFDRLYEQYF
-,TRBJ2-1,TRBV4-2,-,TGTGCCGGCAGCCAAGTCGGCCGCCCGTACAATGAGAAATTCTTC,CAGSQVGRPYNEKFF